This entry features one TCR beta chain sequence. Antigen: not known. The time point: sample taken at primary tumor resection. There were 72 donors, all of them untreated patients with early-stage non-small cell lung cancer. Sequencing covered unsorted whole RNA taken from tumor, nontumor lung or frozen PBMC. Each TCR cDNA molecule carried a unique molecular identifier. TCRdb re-analysed the 5' RACE reads in MiXCR, keeping a single row per CDR3 protein. This table has about 44,000 distinct CDR3 sequences, roughly 15% appearing once. The sample is drawn from a study of spatial heterogeneity in lung cancer. The study's findings and limits: Compared with follow-up, resection was when ubiquitous expanded tumor TCRs appeared in blood more.

This TCR derives from a male donor with early-stage non-small cell lung cancer. The material was PBMCs, obtained at surgery.

The DNA for the CDR3 is TGTGCCAGCAGTTTATTCGCAGGACTAAACTATGGCTACACCTTC. Its protein product is CASSLFAGLNYGYTF. This chain joins TRBV27 and TRBJ1-2; D remains ambiguous. V was pared by 1 base and J by 2 bases, with 11 bases between. Germline lookup yields CDR1 MNHEY and CDR2 SMNVEV (reference sequence). The CDR3 is made up of 15 amino acids.